This T cell receptor (beta chain) was identified in a study of cytomegalovirus exposure and HLA in healthy donors. General observations from the study: Reportedly, a later analysis found an Asian-associated ancestry cluster had fewer N-insertions than the approximately 670-donor mean.

About this clone itself: Its antigen is as yet unknown.

The CDR3 is made up of 13 amino acids. Germline lookup yields CDR1 SQVTM and CDR2 ANQGSEA. Between the trimmed V and J ends, which lost 4 bases and 2 bases, there was a span of 11 bases. The PCR made use of 60 Vbeta and 13 Jbeta primers. Libraries were prepared by immunoSEQ multiplex PCR; TCRdb keeps only in-frame clonotypes and omits some of them. The repertoire holds 210,000 or so clones, with over 60% as singletons. Sample: PBMCs. The chain employs TRBV29-1 and TRBJ1-2; tentative D call: TRBD1 (5 bases). The TCR was taken from a woman aged 25 to 39 in good health and CMV-seropositive. The CDR3 reads CSVVSGRNYGYTF. CDR3 nucleotide sequence: TGCAGCGTTGTTTCAGGGAGGAACTATGGCTACACCTTC.